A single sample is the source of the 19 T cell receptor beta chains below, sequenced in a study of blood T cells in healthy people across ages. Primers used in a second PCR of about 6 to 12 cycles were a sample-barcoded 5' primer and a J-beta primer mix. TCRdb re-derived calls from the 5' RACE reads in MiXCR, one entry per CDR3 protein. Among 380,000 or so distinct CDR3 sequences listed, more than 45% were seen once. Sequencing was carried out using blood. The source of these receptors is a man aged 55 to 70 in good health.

The CDR3 is CASSSLGGLTDTQYF. The CDR3 DNA reads TGTGCCAGCAGCTCGTTGGGGGGACTCACAGATACGCAGTATTTT. The V call is TRBV11-1, the J call TRBJ2-3; D is possibly TRBD2 (6 bases). Trimming removed 4 bases at V and 2 bases at J, with 13 bases between. The CDR3 loop spans 15 amino acids. The germline V gene has CDR1 SGHAT and CDR2 FQDESV (reference sequence).

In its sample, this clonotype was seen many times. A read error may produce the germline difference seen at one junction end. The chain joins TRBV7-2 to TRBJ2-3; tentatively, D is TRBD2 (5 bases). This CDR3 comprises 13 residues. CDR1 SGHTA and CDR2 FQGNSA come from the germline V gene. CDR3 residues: CASSFSSKDTQYF. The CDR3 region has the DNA TGTGCCAGCAGCTTCTCTAGCAAAGATACGCAGTATTTT.

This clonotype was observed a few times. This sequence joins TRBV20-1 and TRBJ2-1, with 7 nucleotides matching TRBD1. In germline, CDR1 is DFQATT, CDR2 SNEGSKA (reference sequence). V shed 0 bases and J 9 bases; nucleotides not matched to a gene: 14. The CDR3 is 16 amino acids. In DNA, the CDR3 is TGCAGTGCTAGAGATCTCCTTCTCCCGACAGGGAGTGAGCAGTTCTTC. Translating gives CSARDLLLPTGSEQFF.

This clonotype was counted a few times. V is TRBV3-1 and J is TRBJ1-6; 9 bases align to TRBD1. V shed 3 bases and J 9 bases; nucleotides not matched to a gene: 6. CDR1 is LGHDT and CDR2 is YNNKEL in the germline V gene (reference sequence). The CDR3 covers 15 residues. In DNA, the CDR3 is TGTGCCAGCAGCCACTCAGACAGGGGGGCTTCACCCCTCCACTTT. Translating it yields CASSHSDRGASPLHF.

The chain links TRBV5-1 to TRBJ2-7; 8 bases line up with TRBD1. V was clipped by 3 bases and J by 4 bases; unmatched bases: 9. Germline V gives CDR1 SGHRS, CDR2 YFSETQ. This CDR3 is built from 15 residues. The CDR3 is CASSCGQGPSYEQYF. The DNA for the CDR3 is TGCGCCAGCAGCTGTGGACAGGGCCCCTCTTACGAGCAGTACTTC.

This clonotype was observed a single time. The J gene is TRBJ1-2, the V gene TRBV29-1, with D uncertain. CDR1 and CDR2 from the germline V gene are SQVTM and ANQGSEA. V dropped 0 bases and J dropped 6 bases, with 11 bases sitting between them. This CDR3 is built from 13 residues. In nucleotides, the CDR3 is TGCAGCGTTGAAGAAAGGGCAAGGCATGGCTACACCTTC. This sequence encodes CSVEERARHGYTF. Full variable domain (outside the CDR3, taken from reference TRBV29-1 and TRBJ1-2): SAVISQKPSRDICQRGTSLTIQCQVDSQVTMMFWYRQQPGQSLTLIATANQGSEATYESGFVIDKFPISRPNLTFSTLTVSNMSPEDSSIYLCSVEERARHGYTFGSGTRLTVV.

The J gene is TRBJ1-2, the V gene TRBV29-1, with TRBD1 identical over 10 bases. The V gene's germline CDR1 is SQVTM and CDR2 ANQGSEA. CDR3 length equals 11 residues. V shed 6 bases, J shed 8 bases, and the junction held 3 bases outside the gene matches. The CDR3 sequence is CSVDRGGGYTF. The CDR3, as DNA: TGCAGCGTGGACAGGGGGGGAGGCTACACCTTC. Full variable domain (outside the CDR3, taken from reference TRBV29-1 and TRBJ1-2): SAVISQKPSRDICQRGTSLTIQCQVDSQVTMMFWYRQQPGQSLTLIATANQGSEATYESGFVIDKFPISRPNLTFSTLTVSNMSPEDSSIYLCSVDRGGGYTFGSGTRLTVV.

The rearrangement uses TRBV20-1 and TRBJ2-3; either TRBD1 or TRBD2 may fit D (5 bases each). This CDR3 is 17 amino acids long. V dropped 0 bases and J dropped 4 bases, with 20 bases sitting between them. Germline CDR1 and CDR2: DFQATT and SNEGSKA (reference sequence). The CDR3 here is CSARDRRQVGAADTQYF. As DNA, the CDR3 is TGCAGTGCTAGAGATCGGAGGCAGGTCGGGGCGGCAGATACGCAGTATTTT.

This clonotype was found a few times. CDR3 protein: CASSVVGGREQYF. CDR3 bases: TGTGCCAGCAGCGTAGTAGGAGGGCGTGAGCAGTACTTC. The chain links TRBV7-2 to TRBJ2-7; D perhaps matches TRBD2 (6 bases). From germline, CDR1 is SGHTA and CDR2 FQGNSA. The CDR3 contains 13 residues. Trimming took 5 bases from V and 7 from J, leaving 15 bases between them.

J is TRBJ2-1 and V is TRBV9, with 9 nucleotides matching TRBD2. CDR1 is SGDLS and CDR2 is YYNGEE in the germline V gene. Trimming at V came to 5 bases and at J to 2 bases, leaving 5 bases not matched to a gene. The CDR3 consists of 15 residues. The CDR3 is CASSETSGPYNEQFF. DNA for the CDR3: TGTGCCAGCAGTGAGACTAGCGGCCCCTACAATGAGCAGTTCTTC.

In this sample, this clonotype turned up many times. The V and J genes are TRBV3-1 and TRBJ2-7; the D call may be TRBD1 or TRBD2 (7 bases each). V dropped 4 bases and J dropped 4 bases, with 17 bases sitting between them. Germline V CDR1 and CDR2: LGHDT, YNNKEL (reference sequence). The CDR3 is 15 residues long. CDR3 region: CASSPRRGGTYEQYF. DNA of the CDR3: TGTGCCAGCAGCCCACGCAGGGGGGGGACATACGAGCAGTACTTC.

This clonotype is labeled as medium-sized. CDR3 in amino acids: CASSPGDSNIQYF. The CDR3 region has the DNA TGTGCCAGCAGTCCAGGAGACTCAAACATTCAGTACTTC. The chain couples TRBV27 to TRBJ2-4, with D hard to call. V gave up 5 bases and J gave up 6 bases, with 11 bases separating them. The CDR3 runs 13 residues. Germline-derived CDR1 and CDR2 are MNHEY and SMNVEV (reference sequence).

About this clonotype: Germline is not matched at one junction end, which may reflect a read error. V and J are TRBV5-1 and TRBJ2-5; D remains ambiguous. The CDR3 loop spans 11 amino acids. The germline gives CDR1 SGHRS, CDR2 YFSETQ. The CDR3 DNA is TGCGCCAACAGCTTGGTCAATGAGCAGTACTTC. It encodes CANSLVNEQYF. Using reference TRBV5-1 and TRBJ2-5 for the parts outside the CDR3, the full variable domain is KAGVTQTPRYLIKTRGQQVTLSCSPISGHRSVSWYQQTPGQGLQFLFEYFSETQRNKGNFPGRFSGRQFSNSRSEMNVSTLELGDSALYLCANSLVNEQYFGPGTRLLVL.

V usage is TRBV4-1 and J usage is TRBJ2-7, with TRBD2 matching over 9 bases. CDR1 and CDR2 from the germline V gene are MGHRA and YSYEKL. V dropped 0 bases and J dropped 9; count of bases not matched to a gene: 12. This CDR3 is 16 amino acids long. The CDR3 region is CASSQETSGMIAGQYF. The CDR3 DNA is TGCGCCAGCAGCCAAGAGACTAGCGGTATGATAGCGGGGCAGTACTTC.

CDR3 nucleotides: TGTGCCAGCAGTTACGCCACTAACAGACCGGGCGATTTCTTT. This gives the protein CASSYATNRPGDFF. The chain has TRBV6-6 and TRBJ1-1, with no clear D. Trimming stripped 2 bases from V and 13 bases from J, with 20 bases between. CDR3 length: 14 residues. Germline CDR1 MNHNY, CDR2 SVGAGI (reference sequence).

CDR3 sequence (DNA): TGTGCCACCAGCAACTTGACAGGGGGTTATTCACCCCTCCACTTT. Translating it yields CATSNLTGGYSPLHF. The genes are TRBV15 and TRBJ1-6; TRBD1 matches 9 bases. Germline V gene sequence: CDR1 LNHNV, CDR2 YYDKDF (reference sequence). J lost 8 bases, V lost 4 bases, and 6 bases had no gene match. CDR3 length equals 15 residues.

The CDR3 region is CASSIDRASYNEQFF. The DNA for the CDR3 is TGTGCCAGCAGCATTGACAGGGCTAGCTACAATGAGCAGTTCTTC. The genes are TRBV5-5 and TRBJ2-1, with 7 bases aligning to TRBD1. The length of the CDR3 is 15 residues. The trim removed 4 bases at V and 3 bases at J, leaving 7 bases unmatched. Germline CDR1 is SGHKS and CDR2 is YYEKEE (reference sequence).

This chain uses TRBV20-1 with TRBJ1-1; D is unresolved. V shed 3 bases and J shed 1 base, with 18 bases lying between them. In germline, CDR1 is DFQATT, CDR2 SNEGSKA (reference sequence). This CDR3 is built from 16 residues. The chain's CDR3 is CSARMYRGTRNTEAFF. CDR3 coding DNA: TGCAGTGCTAGGATGTACCGGGGAACAAGGAACACTGAAGCTTTCTTT.

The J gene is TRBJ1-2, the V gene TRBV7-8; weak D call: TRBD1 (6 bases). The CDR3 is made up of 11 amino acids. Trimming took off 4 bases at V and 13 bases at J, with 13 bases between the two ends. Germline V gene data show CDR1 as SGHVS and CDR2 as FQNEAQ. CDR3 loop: CASSSDLDSTF. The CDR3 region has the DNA TGTGCCAGCAGCTCCGATCTGGACAGCACCTTC.